Sequencing of this TCR beta chain was carried out in a study of blood T cell repertoires in COVID-19. For the study at large: Samples came from the United States, Italy and Spain, spanning acute and convalescent COVID-19.

J was trimmed by 2 bases and V by 4 bases; bases with no gene match: 3. The CDR3 has 15 residues. The V gene's germline CDR1 is WSHSY and CDR2 SAAADI. Authors' data handling: Reference gene primers were amplified, and this amplification served to estimate nucleated cell counts. Measured with immunoSEQ multiplex PCR; TCRdb has only the in-frame clones, and not every one. D and trimming were read from the DNA, whereas the V and J calls and clone size are those reported in that table. The sample carries over 25,000 clones, approximately 89% recorded once. The J gene is TRBJ1-5, the V gene TRBV10-2; 9 nucleotides match TRBD1. This clonotype was sampled from a human donor in a cohort sampled during active COVID-19. The sample comprised peripheral blood. The CDR3 sequence is CASSGDRVGNQPQHF. The CDR3, as DNA: TGCGCCAGCAGTGGGGACAGGGTGGGCAATCAGCCCCAGCATTTT.